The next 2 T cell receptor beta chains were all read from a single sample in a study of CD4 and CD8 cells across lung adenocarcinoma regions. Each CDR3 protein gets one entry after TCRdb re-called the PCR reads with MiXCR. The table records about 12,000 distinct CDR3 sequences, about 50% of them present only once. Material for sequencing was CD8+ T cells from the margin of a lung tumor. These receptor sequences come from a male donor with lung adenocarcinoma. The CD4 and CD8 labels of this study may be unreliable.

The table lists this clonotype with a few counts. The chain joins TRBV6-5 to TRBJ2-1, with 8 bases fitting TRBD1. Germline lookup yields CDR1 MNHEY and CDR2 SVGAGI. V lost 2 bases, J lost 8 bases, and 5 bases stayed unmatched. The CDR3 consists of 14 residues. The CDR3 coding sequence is TGTGCCAGCAGTTACGAACAGGGGGAGGATGAGCAGTTCTTC. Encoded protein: CASSYEQGEDEQFF.

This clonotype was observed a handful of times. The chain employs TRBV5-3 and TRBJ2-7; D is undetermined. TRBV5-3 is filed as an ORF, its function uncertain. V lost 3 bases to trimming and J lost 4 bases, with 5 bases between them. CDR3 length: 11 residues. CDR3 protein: CARSCPYEQYF. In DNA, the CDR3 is TGTGCCAGAAGCTGCCCATACGAGCAGTACTTC.